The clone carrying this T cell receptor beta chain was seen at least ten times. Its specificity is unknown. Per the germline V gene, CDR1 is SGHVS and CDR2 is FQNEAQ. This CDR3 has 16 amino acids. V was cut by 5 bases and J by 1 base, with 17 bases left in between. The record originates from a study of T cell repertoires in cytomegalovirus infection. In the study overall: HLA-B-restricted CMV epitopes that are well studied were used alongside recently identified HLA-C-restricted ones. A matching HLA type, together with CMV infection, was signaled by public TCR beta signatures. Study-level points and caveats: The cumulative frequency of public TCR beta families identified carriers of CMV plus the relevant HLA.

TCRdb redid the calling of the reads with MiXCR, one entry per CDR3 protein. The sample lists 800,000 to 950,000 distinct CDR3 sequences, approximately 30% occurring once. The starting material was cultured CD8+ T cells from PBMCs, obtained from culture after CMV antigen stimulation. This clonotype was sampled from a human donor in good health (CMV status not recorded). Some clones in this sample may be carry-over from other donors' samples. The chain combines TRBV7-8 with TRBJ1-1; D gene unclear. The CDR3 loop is CASSNPRTAQNTEAFF. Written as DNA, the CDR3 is TGTGCCAGCAGCAACCCGCGGACGGCCCAGAACACTGAAGCTTTCTTT.